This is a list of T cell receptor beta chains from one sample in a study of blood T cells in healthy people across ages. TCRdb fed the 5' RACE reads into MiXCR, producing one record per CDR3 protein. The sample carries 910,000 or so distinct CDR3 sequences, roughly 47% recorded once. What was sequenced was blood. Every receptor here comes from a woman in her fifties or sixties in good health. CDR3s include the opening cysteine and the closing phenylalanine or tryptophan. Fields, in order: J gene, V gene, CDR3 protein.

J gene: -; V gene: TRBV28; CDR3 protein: CASSFRLVYEQYF
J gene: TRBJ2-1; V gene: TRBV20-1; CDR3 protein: CSARGIWTSGRTSYNEQFF
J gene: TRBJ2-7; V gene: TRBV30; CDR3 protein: CAWKLAVEQYF
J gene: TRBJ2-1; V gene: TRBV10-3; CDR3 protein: CAIGQRGSYNEQFF
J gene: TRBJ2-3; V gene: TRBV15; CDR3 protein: CATSRDLGSTTDTQYF
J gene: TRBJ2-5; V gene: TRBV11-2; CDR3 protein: CASSLAARLANEQYF
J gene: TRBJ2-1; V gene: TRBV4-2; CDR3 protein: CASSHGGGDEQFF
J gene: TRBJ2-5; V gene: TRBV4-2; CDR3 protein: CASSQLLAGAQETQYF
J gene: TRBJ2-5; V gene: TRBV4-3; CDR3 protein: CASSLLTAPKETQYF
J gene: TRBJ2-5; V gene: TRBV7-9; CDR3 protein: CASSLAATRETQYF
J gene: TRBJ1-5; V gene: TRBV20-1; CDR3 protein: CSASRDQYQYSNQPQHF
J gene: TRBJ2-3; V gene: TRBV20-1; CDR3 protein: CSARDGLSDTQYF
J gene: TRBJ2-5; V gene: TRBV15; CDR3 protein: CATSRGLAGLNQETQYF
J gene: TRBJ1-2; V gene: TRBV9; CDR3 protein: CASSATVTNYGYTF
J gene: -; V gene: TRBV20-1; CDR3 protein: CSASSTSGTFYEQYF
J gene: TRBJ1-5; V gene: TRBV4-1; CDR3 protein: CASSQPRGQGLDQPQHF
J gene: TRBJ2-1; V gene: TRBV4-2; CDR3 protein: CASSREVGGPSSYNEQFF
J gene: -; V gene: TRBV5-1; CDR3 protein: CASSLNYRGVGGYEQYF
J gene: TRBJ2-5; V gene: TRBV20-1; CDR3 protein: CSAGLERGEETQYF
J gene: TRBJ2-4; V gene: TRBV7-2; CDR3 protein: CASSLDPAGTKEQYF
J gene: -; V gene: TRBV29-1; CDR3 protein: CSVIGLSLGPYEQYF
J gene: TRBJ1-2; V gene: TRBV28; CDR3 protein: CASSLSGSEVPSGYTF
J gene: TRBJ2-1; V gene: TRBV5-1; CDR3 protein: CASSPLSHNEQFF
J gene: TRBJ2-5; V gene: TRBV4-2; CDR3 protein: CASSQDWTEETQYF
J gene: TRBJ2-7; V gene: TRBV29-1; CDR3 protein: CSVETTYEQYF
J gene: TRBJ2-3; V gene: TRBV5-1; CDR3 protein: CASSLFAGTGGLDTQYF
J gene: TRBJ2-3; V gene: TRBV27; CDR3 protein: CASSLSGGLGTDTQYF
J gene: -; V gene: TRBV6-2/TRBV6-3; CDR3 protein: CASSYRGGTSGRDSEQYF
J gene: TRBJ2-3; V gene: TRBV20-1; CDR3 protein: CSANPSGMGDTQYF
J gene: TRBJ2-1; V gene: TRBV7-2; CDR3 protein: CASSLLAGAFHNEQFF
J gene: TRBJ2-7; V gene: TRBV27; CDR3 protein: CASSLSPNSYEQYF
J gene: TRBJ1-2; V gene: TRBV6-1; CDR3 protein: CASSVGLGDYGYTF
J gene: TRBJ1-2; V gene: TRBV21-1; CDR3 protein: CASSSSGYTF
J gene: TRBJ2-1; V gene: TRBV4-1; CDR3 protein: CASSQGRGGNEQFF
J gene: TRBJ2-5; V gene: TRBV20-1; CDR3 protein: CRVGAALQETQYF
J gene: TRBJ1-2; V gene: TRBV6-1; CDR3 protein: CASSEVAAANYGYTF
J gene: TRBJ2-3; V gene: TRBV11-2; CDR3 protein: CASSTRQGTDTQYF
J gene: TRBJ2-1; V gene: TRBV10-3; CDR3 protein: CAISAGTSGSRNEQFF
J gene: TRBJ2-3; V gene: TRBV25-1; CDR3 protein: CASSESSQYF
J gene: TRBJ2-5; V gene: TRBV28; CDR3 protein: CASSFASGRRVYF
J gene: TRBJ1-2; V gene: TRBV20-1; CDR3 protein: CSARIAGTYGYTF
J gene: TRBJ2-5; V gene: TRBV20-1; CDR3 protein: CSAGTSEETQYF
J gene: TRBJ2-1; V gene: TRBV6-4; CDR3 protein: CASSDSRGSVNEQFF
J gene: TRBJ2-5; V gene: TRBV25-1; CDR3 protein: CASSELGTQYF
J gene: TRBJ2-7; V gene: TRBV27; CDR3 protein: CASSSPSLVSSYEQYF
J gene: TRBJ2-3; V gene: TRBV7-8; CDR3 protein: CASSSSQGTNTQYF
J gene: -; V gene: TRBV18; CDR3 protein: CASSPRNPGQSYEQYF
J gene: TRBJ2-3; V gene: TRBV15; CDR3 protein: CATSQTLSTQYF
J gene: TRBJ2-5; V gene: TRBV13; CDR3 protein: CASSLAASPQETQYF
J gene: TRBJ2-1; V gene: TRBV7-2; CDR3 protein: CASSLVKGASEQFF
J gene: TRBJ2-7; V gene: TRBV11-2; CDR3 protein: CASSLKFQGRCSYEQYF
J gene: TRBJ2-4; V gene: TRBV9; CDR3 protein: CASSPPGPGLVTEQYF